The next 22 T cell receptor beta chains were all read from a single sample in a study of T cells expressing NK-cell markers. TCRdb re-called the 5' RACE reads and gives one entry per CDR3 protein, without DNA. The table lists 400,000 to 550,000 distinct CDR3 sequences. Sequenced input: blood T cells: a sorted CD56 or NKG2C T cell subset, CD4+ or CD8+ T cells, or bulk PBMC T cells (not recorded which). The receptors were gathered from a woman aged 18 to 75 in good health.

CDR3 protein: CASSLAEYTGELFF. The V gene is TRBV5-4, the J gene TRBJ2-2. The CDR3 spans 14 residues. Germline loops: CDR1 SGHNT, CDR2 YYREEE (reference sequence).

The rearrangement joins TRBV3-1 to TRBJ2-4; there is no DNA to check the TCRdb D call of TRBD1. Germline-derived CDR1 and CDR2 are LGHDT and YNNKEL (reference sequence). This CDR3 region has 16 residues. CDR3 sequence: CASSQAGLNTKNIQYF.

The V and J genes are TRBV20-1 and TRBJ2-7; no DNA is available, so the TRBD2 call from TCRdb remains unchecked. The length of the CDR3 is 15 residues. Germline CDR1 is DFQATT and CDR2 is SNEGSKA (reference sequence). CDR3 in amino acids: CSAPHPGLADYEQYF.

The CDR3 sequence: CASSYDSGRDNEQFF. This rearrangement joins TRBV6-5 to TRBJ2-1; TCRdb lists TRBD2, though no DNA is available to test this call. The CDR3 is 15 amino acids. Germline V CDR1 and CDR2: MNHEY, SVGAGI.

This chain uses TRBV9 with TRBJ2-1; TCRdb outputs TRBD2, but without DNA this stays unchecked. The length of the CDR3 is 14 residues. Germline values: CDR1 SGDLS, CDR2 YYNGEE. CDR3: CASSAHPGGNEQFF.

The chain uses TRBV6-2 or TRBV6-3 and TRBJ1-1; TCRdb's D call, TRBD1, is unchecked because there is no DNA. This CDR3 spans 14 amino acids. The germline V gene encodes CDR1 MNHEY and CDR2 SVGEGT. CDR3 in amino acids: CASSLYTGYTEAFF.

The chain is built from TRBV12-3 or TRBV12-4 and TRBJ1-1; lacking DNA, the TRBD1 call made by TCRdb goes unchecked. The CDR3 contains 14 residues. The CDR3 here is CASSSRTVNTEAFF.

The V call is TRBV7-2, the J call TRBJ1-1; TCRdb's D gene call, TRBD1, goes unchecked for lack of DNA. Germline V CDR1 and CDR2: SGHTA, FQGNSA. CDR3 size: 12 residues. The CDR3 loop reads CASSLPPVGAFF.

The rearrangement uses TRBV18 and TRBJ2-5. Germline values: CDR1 KGHSH, CDR2 LQKENI. CDR3 size: 11 residues. This chain's CDR3 is CASSSDETQYF.

This chain joins TRBV5-1 and TRBJ1-5; there is no DNA to check the TCRdb D call of TRBD1. The CDR3 is made up of 15 amino acids. Per germline, CDR1 SGHRS and CDR2 YFSETQ. CDR3 sequence reads: CASSFGGQKNQPQHF.

V gene TRBV20-1 combines with J gene TRBJ2-1; the D call of TRBD1 rests on TCRdb alone, since no DNA is present to check it. Germline V CDR1 and CDR2: DFQATT, SNEGSKA (reference sequence). The CDR3 loop spans 15 amino acids. This CDR3 reads CSAKPQGNFYNEQFF.

The chain joins TRBV2 to TRBJ2-3; with no DNA, the TCRdb D assignment of TRBD1 cannot be verified. Germline-derived CDR1 and CDR2 are SNHLY and FYNNEI. This CDR3 is 14 amino acids long. The CDR3 region is CASKRGTGNDTQYF.

This chain links TRBV25-1 with TRBJ1-2; TCRdb calls TRBD1, which cannot be checked without DNA. The CDR3 is 15 amino acids. CDR1 is MGHDK and CDR2 is SYGVNS in the germline V gene. CDR3 in amino acids: CASSEDRGGNYGYTF.

V gene TRBV7-2 combines with J gene TRBJ1-1; the TCRdb call, TRBD1, lacks DNA for checking. The length of the CDR3 is 16 residues. Germline V CDR1 and CDR2: SGHTA, FQGNSA. The CDR3: CASSSRTGTASTEAFF.

The chain couples TRBV5-4 to TRBJ2-5. The germline V gene has CDR1 SGHNT and CDR2 YYREEE (reference sequence). CDR3 length equals 13 residues. CDR3 in amino acids: CASSLAGYGTQYF.

The J gene is TRBJ2-7, the V gene TRBV20-1; TCRdb's D call, TRBD2, is unchecked because there is no DNA. The CDR3 spans 14 residues. Germline V gene lookup returns CDR1 DFQATT and CDR2 SNEGSKA (reference sequence). CDR3: CSARQRESSYEQYF.

The rearrangement links TRBV24-1 to TRBJ2-1; TCRdb's D gene call, TRBD1, goes unchecked for lack of DNA. CDR3 size: 17 residues. Germline CDR1 and CDR2: KGHDR and SFDVKD. This CDR3 reads CATSDLPDRGGLNEQFF.

This chain connects TRBV5-1 to TRBJ1-1; checking the TCRdb D call of TRBD1 is not possible without DNA. The CDR3 length is 16 residues. Germline lookup yields CDR1 SGHRS and CDR2 YFSETQ. CDR3 in amino acids: CASSLHPGDTLTEAFF.

V and J are TRBV20-1 and TRBJ2-1; TCRdb's D gene call, TRBD1, goes unchecked for lack of DNA. The germline CDR1 and CDR2 sequences are DFQATT and SNEGSKA (reference sequence). This CDR3 has 15 amino acids. CDR3 region: CSARYPSGTSNEQFF.

This chain links TRBV20-1 with TRBJ1-1. This CDR3 is 13 amino acids long. Germline CDR1 is DFQATT and CDR2 is SNEGSKA (reference sequence). Here the CDR3 reads CSARVAQSLVAFF.

The chain employs TRBV18 and TRBJ2-6; TCRdb reports TRBD1, a call that lacks DNA to check it against. CDR1 and CDR2 from the germline V gene are KGHSH and LQKENI. CDR3 length equals 18 residues. The CDR3 here is CASSPGQGIPSGANVLTF.

The chain employs TRBV5-6 and TRBJ1-6; the TCRdb call, TRBD1, lacks DNA for checking. The CDR3 extends over 13 amino acids. Germline CDR1 and CDR2: SGHDT and YYEEEE. CDR3 in amino acids: CASMGRGNSPLHF. Drawing the rest from reference TRBV5-6 and TRBJ1-6, the complete variable domain is DAGVTQSPTHLIKTRGQQVTLRCSPKSGHDTVSWYQQALGQGPQFIFQYYEEEERQRGNFPDRFSGHQFPNYSSELNVNALLLGDSALYLCASMGRGNSPLHFGNGTRLTVT.